A single TCR beta chain is shown here with its context. Its target is not known. This record belongs to a study of T cell responses to AZD1222 COVID-19 vaccine. Clones were read by immunoSEQ multiplex PCR, and TCRdb kept only the in-frame ones, dropping some. The table includes tens of thousands of clones, around 85% detected once. The CDR3 runs to 14 residues. The V and J ends lost 4 bases and 4 bases respectively, with 13 bases between them. The V gene's germline CDR1 is SEHNR and CDR2 FQNEAQ (reference sequence). Regarding the study as a whole: Spike-specific TCR breadth and depth both grew after two AZD1222 doses. Reports indicate that nearly half of spike-specific TCRs are directed at unmutated variant regions. Donors were chiefly white British, with a greater number of females, and clonal diversity was perhaps underestimated. Along spike, vaccine-associated CD4 TCRs were found throughout, with dominance at 160-218 and 743-854.

This TCR derives from an adult in good health. The sample was peripheral blood, taken on day 0 of MenACWY control vaccination. V is TRBV7-9 and J is TRBJ2-5; D possibly corresponds to TRBD2 (6 bases). The CDR3 reads CASSSPRDLETQYF. In DNA, the CDR3 is TGTGCCAGCAGCTCCCCCCGGGACTTAGAGACCCAGTACTTC. Filled out from reference TRBV7-9 and TRBJ2-5, the complete variable domain reads DTGVSQNPRHKITKRGQNVTFRCDPISEHNRLYWYRQTLGQGPEFLTYFQNEAQLEKSRLLSDRFSAERPKGSFSTLEIQRTEQGDSAMYLCASSSPRDLETQYFGPGTRLLVL.